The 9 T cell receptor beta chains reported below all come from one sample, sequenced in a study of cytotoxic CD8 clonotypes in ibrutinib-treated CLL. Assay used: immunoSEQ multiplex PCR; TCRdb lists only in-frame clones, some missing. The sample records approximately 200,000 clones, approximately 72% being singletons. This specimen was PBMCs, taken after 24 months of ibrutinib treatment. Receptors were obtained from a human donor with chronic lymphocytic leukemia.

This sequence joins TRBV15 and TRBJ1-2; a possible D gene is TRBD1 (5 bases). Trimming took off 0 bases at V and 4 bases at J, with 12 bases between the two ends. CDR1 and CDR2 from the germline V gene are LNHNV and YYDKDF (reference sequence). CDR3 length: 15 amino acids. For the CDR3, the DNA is TGTGCCACCAGCAGAGACAGGGTACAATCCTATGGCTACACCTTC. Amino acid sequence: CATSRDRVQSYGYTF.

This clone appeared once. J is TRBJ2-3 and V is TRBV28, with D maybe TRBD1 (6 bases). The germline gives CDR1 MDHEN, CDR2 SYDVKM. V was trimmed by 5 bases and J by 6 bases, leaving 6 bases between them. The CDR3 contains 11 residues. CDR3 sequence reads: CASSDRDTQYF. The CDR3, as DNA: TGTGCCAGCAGTGACAGGGATACGCAGTATTTT. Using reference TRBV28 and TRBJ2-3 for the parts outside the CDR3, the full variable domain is DVKVTQSSRYLVKRTGEKVFLECVQDMDHENMFWYRQDPGLGLRLIYFSYDVKMKEKGDIPEGYSVSREKKERFSLILESASTNQTSMYLCASSDRDTQYFGPGTRLTVL.

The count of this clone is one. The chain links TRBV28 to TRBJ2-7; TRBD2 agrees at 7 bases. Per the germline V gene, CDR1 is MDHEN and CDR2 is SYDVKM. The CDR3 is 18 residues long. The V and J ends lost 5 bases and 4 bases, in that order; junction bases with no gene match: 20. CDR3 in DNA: TGTGCCAGCAGTCCCCTACTTTTATGGCCGGGGAGGGTATACGAGCAGTACTTC. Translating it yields CASSPLLLWPGRVYEQYF.

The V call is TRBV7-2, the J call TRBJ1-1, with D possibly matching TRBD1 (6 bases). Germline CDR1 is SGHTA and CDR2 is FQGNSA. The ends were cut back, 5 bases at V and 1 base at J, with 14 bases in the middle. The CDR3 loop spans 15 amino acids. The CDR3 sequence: CASSTRRTENTEAFF. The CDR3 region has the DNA TGTGCCAGCAGCACACGCCGGACAGAGAACACTGAAGCTTTCTTT.

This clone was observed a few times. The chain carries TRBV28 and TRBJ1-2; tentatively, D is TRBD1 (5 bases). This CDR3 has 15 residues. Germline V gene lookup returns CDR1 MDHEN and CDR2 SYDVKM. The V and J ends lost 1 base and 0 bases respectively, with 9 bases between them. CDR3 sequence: CASSLYGGANYGYTF. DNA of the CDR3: TGTGCCAGCAGTTTATATGGGGGTGCTAACTATGGCTACACCTTC.

The DNA for the CDR3 is TGTGCCAGCAGTTCCTCGGGGCTAGCGGGAGTACTCGAGCAGTACTTC. Protein sequence: CASSSSGLAGVLEQYF. This chain connects TRBV27 to TRBJ2-7, with TRBD2 identical over 10 bases. This CDR3 region has 16 residues. Germline trimming cut 4 bases from V and 6 bases from J; bases unmatched to any gene: 12. Germline lookup yields CDR1 MNHEY and CDR2 SMNVEV (reference sequence).

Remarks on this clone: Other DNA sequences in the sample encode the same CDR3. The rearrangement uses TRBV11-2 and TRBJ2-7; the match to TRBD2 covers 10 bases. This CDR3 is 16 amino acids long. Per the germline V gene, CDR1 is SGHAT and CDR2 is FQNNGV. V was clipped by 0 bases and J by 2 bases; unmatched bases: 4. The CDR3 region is CASSLDLAGGPYEQYF. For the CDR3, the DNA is TGTGCCAGCAGCTTAGATTTAGCGGGGGGCCCCTACGAGCAGTACTTC.

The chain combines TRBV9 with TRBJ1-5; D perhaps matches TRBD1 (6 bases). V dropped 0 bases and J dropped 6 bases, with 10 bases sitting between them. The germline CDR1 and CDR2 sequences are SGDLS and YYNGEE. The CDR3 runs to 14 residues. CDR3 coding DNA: TGTGCCAGCAGCGTAGCTGGGGGGGCTCAGCCCCAGCATTTT. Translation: CASSVAGGAQPQHF.

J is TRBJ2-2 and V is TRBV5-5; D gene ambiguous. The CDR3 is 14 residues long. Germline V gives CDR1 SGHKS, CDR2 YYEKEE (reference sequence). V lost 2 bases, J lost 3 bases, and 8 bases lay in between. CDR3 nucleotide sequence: TGTGCCAGCAGCTTCCACGCGGACACCGGGGAGCTGTTTTTT. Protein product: CASSFHADTGELFF.